This T cell receptor beta chain was captured by sequencing in a study of cytomegalovirus exposure and HLA in healthy donors. Points from the study as a whole: A later analysis showed HLA-associated TCR beta chains outstripping equally common others in clonal expansion. Productive rates of about 87% or about 30% were seen for most TCR beta V segments in an earlier analysis. Presence/absence analyses took donor sequencing depth as roughly uniform. By a later analysis, the bulk of CMV-associated TCR beta chains appeared HLA-restricted.

The PCR contained 60 Vbeta and 13 Jbeta primers. TCRdb's table, derived via immunoSEQ multiplex PCR, lists solely in-frame clones and lacks some. The sample carries 160,000 or so clones, approximately 72% recorded once. With respect to this clone: Its specificity is not known.

The V gene's germline CDR1 is SEHNR and CDR2 FQNEAQ (reference sequence). There are 15 residues in the CDR3. V lost 4 bases to trimming and J lost 4 bases, with 14 bases between them. V usage is TRBV7-9 and J usage is TRBJ2-1, with a weak D call TRBD2 (5 bases). The TCR comes from a human donor in good health. The sequenced sample was PBMCs. The chain's CDR3 is CASSSERSTYNEQFF. In nucleotides, the CDR3 is TGTGCCAGCAGCTCCGAGCGGAGTACTTACAATGAGCAGTTCTTC.